This T cell receptor beta chain was sequenced for a study of cytomegalovirus exposure and HLA in healthy donors. CDR1 and CDR2 from the germline V gene are SGHRS and YFSETQ. The V gene lost 0 bases and the J gene lost 5 bases, with 6 bases spanning the gap. The CDR3 has 13 residues. With regard to this clone: The same CDR3 arises from other DNA sequences in this sample as well.

Method: immunoSEQ multiplex PCR; TCRdb's copy keeps in-frame clones and lacks some. The table has 200,000 to 300,000 clones, more than 85% seen once. The sample was PBMCs. This receptor was obtained from a young man in good health and CMV-seropositive. The V call is TRBV5-1, the J call TRBJ2-1; no clear D gene. Here the CDR3 reads CASSLGGDNEQFF. In DNA form, the CDR3 reads TGCGCCAGCAGCTTGGGAGGAGACAATGAGCAGTTCTTC.